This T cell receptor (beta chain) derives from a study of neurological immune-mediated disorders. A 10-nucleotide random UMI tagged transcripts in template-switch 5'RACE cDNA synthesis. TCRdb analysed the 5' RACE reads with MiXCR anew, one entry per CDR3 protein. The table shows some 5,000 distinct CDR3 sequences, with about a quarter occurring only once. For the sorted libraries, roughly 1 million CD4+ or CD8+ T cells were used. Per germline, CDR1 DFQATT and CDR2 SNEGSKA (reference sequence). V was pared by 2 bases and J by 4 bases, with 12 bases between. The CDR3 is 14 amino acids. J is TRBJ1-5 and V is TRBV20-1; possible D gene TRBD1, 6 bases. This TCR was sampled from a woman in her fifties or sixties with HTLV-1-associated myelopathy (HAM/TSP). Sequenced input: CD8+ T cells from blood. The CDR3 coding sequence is TGCAGTGCTAGACCGACAGGCCCTAATCAGCCCCAGCATTTT. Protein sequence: CSARPTGPNQPQHF.